The 7 T cell receptor beta chains listed next were all sequenced from one sample in a study of regulatory T cells in long-lasting Graves disease. Through Arm-PCR of CDR3 regions and iRepertoire HTBI primers, TCR beta libraries were built. Via MiXCR, TCRdb re-called the multiplex PCR reads, giving one row per CDR3 protein. Found here are about 450,000 distinct CDR3 sequences, 20% to 25% of them singletons; the top ten hold roughly a quarter. Time point denoted: persistent/refractory GD, antithyroid drugs over 5 years with positive TRAb. Following extraction of RNA from PBMCs, that RNA was used to make the TCR library. The sample was peripheral blood mononuclear cells (PBMCs), taken when the disease was refractory, from a patient treated with antithyroid drugs. Receptors originate from a female donor with Graves disease.

This clonotype was seen only a few times. CDR3 loop: CASGKQGIPPMQSDTQYF. The CDR3 nucleotides read TGTGCCAGCGGGAAACAAGGAATCCCCCCTATGCAGTCAGATACGCAGTATTTT. V usage is TRBV12-3 or TRBV12-4 and J usage is TRBJ2-3; D unresolved. Trimming pared 8 bases from V and 4 bases from J, leaving 28 bases between. The CDR3 loop spans 18 amino acids.

The V call is TRBV28, the J call TRBJ2-1; 8 bases fit TRBD2. There are 15 residues in the CDR3. Looked up from germline, CDR1 is MDHEN and CDR2 is SYDVKM. Unmatched junction bases numbered 9, after V lost 6 bases and J lost 5 bases. In nucleotides, the CDR3 is TGTGCCAGCAGCCAAAGCGGGAGTGGAAACAATGAGCAGTTCTTC. Translating gives CASSQSGSGNNEQFF.

This clonotype was found a few times. This chain links TRBV9 with TRBJ1-1; D remains ambiguous. The CDR3 has 14 amino acids. The V end was cut by 0 bases, the J end by 4 bases, with 10 bases between. Germline V lookup: CDR1 SGDLS, CDR2 YYNGEE. CDR3 nucleotide sequence: TGTGCCAGCAGCGTAGGCCCGCAAGTCACTGAAGCTTTCTTT. Amino acid sequence: CASSVGPQVTEAFF.

The chain has TRBV10-3 and TRBJ2-5; a possible D gene is TRBD1 (6 bases). With 5 bases removed from V and 2 bases from J, the gap between germline ends came to 9 bases. The germline V gene encodes CDR1 ENHRY and CDR2 SYGVKD. This CDR3 contains 13 residues. In nucleotides, the CDR3 is TGTGCCATCAGTAACAGGGCTCAAGAGACCCAGTACTTC. It is translated as CAISNRAQETQYF.

The sample holds a few counts of this clonotype. The rearrangement uses TRBV7-2 and TRBJ1-3; a weak D match, TRBD1 (6 bases). The CDR3 contains 15 residues. Trimming cost V 1 base and J 2 bases, with 9 bases left between them. The germline CDR1 and CDR2 sequences are SGHTA and FQGNSA. In DNA, the CDR3 is TGTGCCAGCAGCTTAGACAGGGCGGCTGGAAACACCATATATTTT. Its protein is CASSLDRAAGNTIYF.

This clonotype was counted at least ten times. In nucleotides, the CDR3 is TGTGCCAGCAGTTTATCGGGACAGGGGTACGAGCAGTACTTC. This translates into CASSLSGQGYEQYF. The rearrangement links TRBV28 to TRBJ2-7; 10 bases map to TRBD1. The CDR3 spans 14 residues. J gave up 4 bases and V 1 base, and 1 base lay outside the gene matches. Germline V CDR1 and CDR2: MDHEN, SYDVKM.

This clonotype has more than one count but fewer than ten. V usage is TRBV20-1 and J usage is TRBJ2-7, with 10 bases identical to TRBD2. Germline lookup yields CDR1 DFQATT and CDR2 SNEGSKA (reference sequence). Trimming took 0 bases from V and 2 from J; bases not matched to a gene: 4. The CDR3 has 15 residues. The CDR3 region has the DNA TGCAGTGCTAGAGATGCTACTAGCGGGACCTACGAGCAGTACTTC. As protein: CSARDATSGTYEQYF.